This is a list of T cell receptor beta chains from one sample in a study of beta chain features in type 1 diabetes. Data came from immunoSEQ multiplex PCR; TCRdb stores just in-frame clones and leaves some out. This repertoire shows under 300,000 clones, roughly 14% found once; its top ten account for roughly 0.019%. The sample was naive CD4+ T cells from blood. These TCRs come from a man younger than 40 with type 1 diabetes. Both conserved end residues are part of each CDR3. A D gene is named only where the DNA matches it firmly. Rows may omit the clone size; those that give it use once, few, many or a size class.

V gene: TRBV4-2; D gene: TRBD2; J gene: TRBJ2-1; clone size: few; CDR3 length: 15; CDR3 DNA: TGTGCCAGCAGCCAAGAAGCGGGAGGGCCCTCTGAGCAGTTCTTC; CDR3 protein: CASSQEAGGPSEQFF
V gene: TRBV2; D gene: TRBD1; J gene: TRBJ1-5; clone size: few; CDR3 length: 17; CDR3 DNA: TGTGCCAGCAGTGAGAGACAGGGGAAGTATAGCAATCAGCCCCAGCATTTT; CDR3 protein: CASSERQGKYSNQPQHF
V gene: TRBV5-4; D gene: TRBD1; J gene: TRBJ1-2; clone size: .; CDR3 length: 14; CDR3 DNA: TGTGCCAGCAGCCGCGACAGGGCAGCGTATGGCTACACCTTC; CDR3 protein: CASSRDRAAYGYTF
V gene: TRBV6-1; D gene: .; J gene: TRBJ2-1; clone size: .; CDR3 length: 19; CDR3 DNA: TGTGCCAGCAGTGAAGGGCAGGGAAGGGGCCTAATCACCTACAATGAGCAGTTCTTC; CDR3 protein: CASSEGQGRGLITYNEQFF
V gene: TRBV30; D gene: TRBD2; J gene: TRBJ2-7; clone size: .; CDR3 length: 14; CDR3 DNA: TGTGCCTGGAGTGTAGGGCGGGGGGATTACGAGCAGTACTTC; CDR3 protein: CAWSVGRGDYEQYF
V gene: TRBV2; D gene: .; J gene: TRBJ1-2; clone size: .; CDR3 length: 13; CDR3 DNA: TGTGCCAGCTCAATCAGTAATCTGAGGGGCTACACCTTC; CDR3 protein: CASSISNLRGYTF
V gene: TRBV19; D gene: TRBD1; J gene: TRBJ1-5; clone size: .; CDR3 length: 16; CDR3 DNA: TGTGCCAGTAGTACTATACTGGGACAGGGGGTTCAGCCCCAGCATTTT; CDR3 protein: CASSTILGQGVQPQHF
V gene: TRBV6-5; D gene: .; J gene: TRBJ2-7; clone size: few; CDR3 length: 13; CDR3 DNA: TGTGCCAGCAGTTACTCGACAAGCTACGAGCAGTACTTC; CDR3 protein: CASSYSTSYEQYF
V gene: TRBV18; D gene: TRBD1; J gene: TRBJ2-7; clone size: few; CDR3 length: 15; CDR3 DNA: TGTGCCAGCTCACCCCCGGGACAGGGACTATACGAGCAGTACTTC; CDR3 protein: CASSPPGQGLYEQYF
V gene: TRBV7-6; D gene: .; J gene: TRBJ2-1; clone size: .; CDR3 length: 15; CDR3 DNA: TGTGCCAGCAGCCCAATGCAGGGTGCCAACAATGAGCAGTTCTTC; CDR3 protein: CASSPMQGANNEQFF
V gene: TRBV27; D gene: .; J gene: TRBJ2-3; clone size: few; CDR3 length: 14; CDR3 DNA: TGTGCCAGCAGTTTACGGGGTATCACAGATACGCAGTATTTT; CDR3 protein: CASSLRGITDTQYF
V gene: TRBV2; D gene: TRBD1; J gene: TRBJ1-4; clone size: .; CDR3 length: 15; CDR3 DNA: TGTGCCAGCAGCGTACAGGGGGCAACTAATGAAAAACTGTTTTTT; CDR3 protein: CASSVQGATNEKLFF
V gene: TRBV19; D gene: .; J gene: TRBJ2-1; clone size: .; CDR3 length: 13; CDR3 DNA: TGTGCCAGTAGTCTCCGCGCCTACAATGAGCAGTTCTTC; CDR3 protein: CASSLRAYNEQFF
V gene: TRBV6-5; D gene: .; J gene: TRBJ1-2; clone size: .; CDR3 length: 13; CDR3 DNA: TGTGCCAGCAGTTACTCGATCAGCTATGGCTACACCTTC; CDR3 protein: CASSYSISYGYTF
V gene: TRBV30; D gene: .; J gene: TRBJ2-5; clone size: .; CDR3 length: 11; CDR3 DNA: TGTGCCTGGAGTCTAGGGGGTCTATGGTACTTC; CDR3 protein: CAWSLGGLWYF
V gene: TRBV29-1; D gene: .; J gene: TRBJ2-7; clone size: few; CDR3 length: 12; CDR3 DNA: TGCAGCGCAACCGGGACTTCCTACGAGCAGTACTTC; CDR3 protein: CSATGTSYEQYF
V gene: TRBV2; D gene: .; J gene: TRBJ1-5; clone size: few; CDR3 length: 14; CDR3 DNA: TGTGCCAGCAGTGGTCCCCTTCCGCGGCAGCCCCAGCATTTT; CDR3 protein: CASSGPLPRQPQHF
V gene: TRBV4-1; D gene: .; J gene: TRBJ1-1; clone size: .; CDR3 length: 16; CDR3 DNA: TGCGCCAGCAGCCCTCGCGGGGTTTCTCCGAACACTGAAGCTTTCTTT; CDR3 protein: CASSPRGVSPNTEAFF
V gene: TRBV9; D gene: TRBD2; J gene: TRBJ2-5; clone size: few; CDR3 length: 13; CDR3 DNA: TGTGCCAGCAGCGTAAACGGGGGGGAGACCCAGTACTTC; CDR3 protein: CASSVNGGETQYF
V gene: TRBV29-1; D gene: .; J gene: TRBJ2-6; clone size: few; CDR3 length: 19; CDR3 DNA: TGCAGCGCCCTTCAAACTCGCGGGGGCGCGAGCTCTGGGGCCAACGTCCTGACTTTC; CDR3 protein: CSALQTRGGASSGANVLTF
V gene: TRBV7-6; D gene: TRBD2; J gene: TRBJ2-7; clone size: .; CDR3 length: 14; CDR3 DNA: TGTGCCAGCAGCATACTAGCGGGGTCCTACGAGCAGTACTTC; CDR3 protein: CASSILAGSYEQYF
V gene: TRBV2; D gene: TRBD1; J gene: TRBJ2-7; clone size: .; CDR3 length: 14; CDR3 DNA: TGTGCCAGTCTAGGAAGACAGGGGGGTTACGAGCAGTACTTC; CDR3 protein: CASLGRQGGYEQYF
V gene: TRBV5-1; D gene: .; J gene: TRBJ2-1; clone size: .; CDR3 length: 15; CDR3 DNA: TGCGCCAGCAGCTTGGAATATAACTCCTACAATGAGCAGTTCTTC; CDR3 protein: CASSLEYNSYNEQFF
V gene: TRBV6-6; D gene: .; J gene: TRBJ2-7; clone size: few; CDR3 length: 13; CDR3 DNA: TGTGCCAGCAGTTACTCGGACAGCTACGAGCAGTACTTC; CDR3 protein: CASSYSDSYEQYF
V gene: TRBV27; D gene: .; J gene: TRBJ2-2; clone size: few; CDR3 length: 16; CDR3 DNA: TGTGCCAGCTACCCCAGGCAGGGGGGAAACACCGGGGAGCTGTTTTTT; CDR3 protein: CASYPRQGGNTGELFF
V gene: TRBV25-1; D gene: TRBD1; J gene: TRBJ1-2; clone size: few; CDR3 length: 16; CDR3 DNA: TGTGCCAGCAGTGAAACCGGGACAGGGGGCGGTGGAGGCTACACCTTC; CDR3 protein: CASSETGTGGGGGYTF
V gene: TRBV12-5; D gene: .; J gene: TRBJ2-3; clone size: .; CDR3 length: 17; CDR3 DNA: TGTGCTAGTGGTTTGGCACCAGGCGTGCGGGCGGGAGATACGCAGTATTTT; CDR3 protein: CASGLAPGVRAGDTQYF
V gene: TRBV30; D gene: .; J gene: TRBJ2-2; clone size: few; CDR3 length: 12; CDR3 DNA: TGTGCCTGGCGACAGAACACCGGGGAGCTGTTTTTT; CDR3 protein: CAWRQNTGELFF
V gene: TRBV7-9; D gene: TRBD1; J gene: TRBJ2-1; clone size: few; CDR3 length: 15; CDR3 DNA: TGTGCCAGCAGCCTACCGGGACAGGGATACAATGAGCAGTTCTTC; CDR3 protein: CASSLPGQGYNEQFF
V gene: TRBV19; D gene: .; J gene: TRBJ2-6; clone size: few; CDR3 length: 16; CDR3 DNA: TGTGCCAGTCTGAGATCTCCCGGGACTGGGGCCAACGTCCTGACTTTC; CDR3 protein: CASLRSPGTGANVLTF
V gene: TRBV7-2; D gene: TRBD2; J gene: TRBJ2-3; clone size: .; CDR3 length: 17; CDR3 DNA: TGTGCCAGCAGCTTAAGGGCTAGCGGGAGTTCGGTAGATACGCAGTATTTT; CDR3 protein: CASSLRASGSSVDTQYF
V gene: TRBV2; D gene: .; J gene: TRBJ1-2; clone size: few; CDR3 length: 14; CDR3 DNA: TGTGCCAGCAGTGATGTCTTAGCTAACTATGGCTACACCTTC; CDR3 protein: CASSDVLANYGYTF
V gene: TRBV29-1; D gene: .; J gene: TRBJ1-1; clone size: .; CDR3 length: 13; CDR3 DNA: TGCAGCGCCCTGCCGGGGTCGTGGACTGAAGCTTTCTTT; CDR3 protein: CSALPGSWTEAFF
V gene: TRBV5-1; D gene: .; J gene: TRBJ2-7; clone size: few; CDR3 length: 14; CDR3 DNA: TGCGCCAGCAGCCCTAGACAGGCCTCCTACGAGCAGTACTTC; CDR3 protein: CASSPRQASYEQYF
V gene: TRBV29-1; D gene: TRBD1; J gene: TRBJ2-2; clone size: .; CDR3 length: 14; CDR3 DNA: TGCAGCGTTGTGGGGACAGGGAACACCGGGGAGCTGTTTTTT; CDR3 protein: CSVVGTGNTGELFF
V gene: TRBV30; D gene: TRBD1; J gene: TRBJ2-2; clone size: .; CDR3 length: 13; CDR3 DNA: TGTGCCTGGAGTGCTCAGGGGGCTGGGGAGCTGTTTTTT; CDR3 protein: CAWSAQGAGELFF
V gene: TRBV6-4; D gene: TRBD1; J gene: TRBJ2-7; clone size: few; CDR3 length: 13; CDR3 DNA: TGTGCCAGCGTGAAGGGGGCAGGGTACGAGCAGTACTTC; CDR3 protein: CASVKGAGYEQYF
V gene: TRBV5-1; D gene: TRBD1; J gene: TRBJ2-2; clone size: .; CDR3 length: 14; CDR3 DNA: TGCGCCAGCAGCTTGGCACAGGGGGCCGGGGAGCTGTTTTTT; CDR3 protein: CASSLAQGAGELFF
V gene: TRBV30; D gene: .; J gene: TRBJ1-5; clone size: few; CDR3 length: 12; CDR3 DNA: TGTGCCTGGGGACAATTTGATCAGCCCCAGCATTTT; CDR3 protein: CAWGQFDQPQHF
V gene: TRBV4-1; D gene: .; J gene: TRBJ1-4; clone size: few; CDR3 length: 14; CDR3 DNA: TGCGCCAGCAGCCAAGGACAGTCTTATGAAAAACTGTTTTTT; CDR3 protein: CASSQGQSYEKLFF
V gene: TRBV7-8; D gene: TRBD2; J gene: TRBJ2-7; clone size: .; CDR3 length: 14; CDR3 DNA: TGTGCCAGCAGCTTGCGGGGGGTAGGATACGAGCAGTACTTC; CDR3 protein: CASSLRGVGYEQYF
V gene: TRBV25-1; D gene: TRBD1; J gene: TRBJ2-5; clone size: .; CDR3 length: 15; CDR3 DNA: TGTGCCAGCAGTGAATTTCGGACAGGTCCGGAGACCCAGTACTTC; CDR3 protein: CASSEFRTGPETQYF
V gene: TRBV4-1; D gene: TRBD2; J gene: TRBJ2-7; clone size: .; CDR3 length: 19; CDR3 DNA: TGCGCCAGCAGCCAAGATCTAGGGGCTAGCGGGATCACCTCCTACGAGCAGTACTTC; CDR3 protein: CASSQDLGASGITSYEQYF
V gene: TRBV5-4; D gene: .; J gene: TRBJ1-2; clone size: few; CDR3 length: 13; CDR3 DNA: TGTGCCAGCAGCTTCGGACAGAACTATGGCTACACCTTC; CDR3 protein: CASSFGQNYGYTF
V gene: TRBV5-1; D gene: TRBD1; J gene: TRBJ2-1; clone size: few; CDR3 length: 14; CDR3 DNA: TGCGCCAGCAGCGTACAGGGACAGGACAATGAGCAGTTCTTC; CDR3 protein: CASSVQGQDNEQFF
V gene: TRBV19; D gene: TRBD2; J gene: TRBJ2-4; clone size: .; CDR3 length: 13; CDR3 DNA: TGTGCCAGTAGTAGATCGCGGGAGGGCATTCAGTACTTC; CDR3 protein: CASSRSREGIQYF
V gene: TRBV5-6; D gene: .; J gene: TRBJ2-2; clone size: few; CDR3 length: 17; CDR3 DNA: TGTGCCAGCAGCTTGATCGGGGCTAGCGAAGGGACCGGGGAGCTGTTTTTT; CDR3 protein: CASSLIGASEGTGELFF
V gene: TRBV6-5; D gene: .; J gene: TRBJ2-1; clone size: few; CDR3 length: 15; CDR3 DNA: TGTGCCAGCAGTTACTCTTATAGCTCCTACAATGAGCAGTTCTTC; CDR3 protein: CASSYSYSSYNEQFF
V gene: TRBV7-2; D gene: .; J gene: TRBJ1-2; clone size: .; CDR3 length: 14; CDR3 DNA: TGTGCCAGCACCCAGCCGGGGGGCTACTATGGCTACACCTTC; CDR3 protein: CASTQPGGYYGYTF
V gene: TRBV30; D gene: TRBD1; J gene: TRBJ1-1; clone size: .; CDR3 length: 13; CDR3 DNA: TGTGCCTGGAGTGTGGTACAGGGGGGGGAAGCTTTCTTT; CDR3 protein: CAWSVVQGGEAFF
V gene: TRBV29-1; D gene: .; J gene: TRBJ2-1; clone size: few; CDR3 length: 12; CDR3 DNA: TGCAGCGAACAGGGTAATTACAATGAGCAGTTCTTC; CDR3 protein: CSEQGNYNEQFF
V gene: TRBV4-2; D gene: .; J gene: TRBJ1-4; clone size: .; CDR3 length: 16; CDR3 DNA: TGTGCCAGCAGCCAAGAGGAGGGGCGAGCTAATGAAAAACTGTTTTTT; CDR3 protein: CASSQEEGRANEKLFF
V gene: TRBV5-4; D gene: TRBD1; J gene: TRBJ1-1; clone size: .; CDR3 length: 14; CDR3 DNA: TGTGCCAGCAGCCCCCAGGGGGCAAGCACTGAAGCTTTCTTT; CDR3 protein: CASSPQGASTEAFF
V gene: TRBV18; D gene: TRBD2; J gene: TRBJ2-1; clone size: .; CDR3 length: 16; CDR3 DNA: TGTGCCAGCTCACCATTAACTAGCGGGAGGGGCAATGAGCAGTTCTTC; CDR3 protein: CASSPLTSGRGNEQFF
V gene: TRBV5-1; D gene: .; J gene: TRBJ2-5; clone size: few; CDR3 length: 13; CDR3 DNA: TGCGCCAGCAGCCGTCGAGTTCAAGAGACCCAGTACTTC; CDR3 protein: CASSRRVQETQYF